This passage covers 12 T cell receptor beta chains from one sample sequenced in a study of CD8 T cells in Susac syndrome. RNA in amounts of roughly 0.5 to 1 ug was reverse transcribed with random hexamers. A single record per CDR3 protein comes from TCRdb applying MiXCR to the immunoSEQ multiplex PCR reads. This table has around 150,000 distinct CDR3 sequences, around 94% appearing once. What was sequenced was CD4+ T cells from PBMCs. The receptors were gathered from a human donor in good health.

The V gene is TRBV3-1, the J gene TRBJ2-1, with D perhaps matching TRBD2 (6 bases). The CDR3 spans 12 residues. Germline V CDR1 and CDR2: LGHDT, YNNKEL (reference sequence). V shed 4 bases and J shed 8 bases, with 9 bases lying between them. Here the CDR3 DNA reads TGTGCCAGCAGCCGACTAGAGTATGAGCAGTTCTTC. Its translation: CASSRLEYEQFF.

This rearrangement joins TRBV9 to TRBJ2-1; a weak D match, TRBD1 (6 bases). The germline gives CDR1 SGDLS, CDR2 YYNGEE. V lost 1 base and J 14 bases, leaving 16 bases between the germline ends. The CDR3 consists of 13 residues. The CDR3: CASSVNVGAVEFF. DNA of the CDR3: TGTGCCAGCAGCGTAAATGTGGGGGCCGTGGAGTTCTTC.

DNA for the CDR3: TGTGCCAGCAGCCTCAGGGGGGGGCCCAACGAGCAGTACTTC. Translation: CASSLRGGPNEQYF. The chain recombines TRBV3-1 with TRBJ2-7, with D perhaps being TRBD1 or TRBD2 (7 bases each). This CDR3 is built from 14 residues. The germline gives CDR1 LGHDT, CDR2 YNNKEL (reference sequence). V lost 4 bases and J 5 bases, leaving 15 bases between the germline ends.

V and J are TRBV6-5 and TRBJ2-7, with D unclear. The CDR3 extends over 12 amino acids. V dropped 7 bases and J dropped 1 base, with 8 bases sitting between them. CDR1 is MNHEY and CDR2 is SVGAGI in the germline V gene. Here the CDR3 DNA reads TGTGCCAGCATGACGACGTCCTACGAGCAGTACTTC. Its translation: CASMTTSYEQYF.

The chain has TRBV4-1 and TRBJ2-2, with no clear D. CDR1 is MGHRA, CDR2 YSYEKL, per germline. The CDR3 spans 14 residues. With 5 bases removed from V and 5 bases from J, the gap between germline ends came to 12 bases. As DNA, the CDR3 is TGCGCCAGCAGCTACGCCCCGGTAACCGGGGAGCTGTTTTTT. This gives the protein CASSYAPVTGELFF.

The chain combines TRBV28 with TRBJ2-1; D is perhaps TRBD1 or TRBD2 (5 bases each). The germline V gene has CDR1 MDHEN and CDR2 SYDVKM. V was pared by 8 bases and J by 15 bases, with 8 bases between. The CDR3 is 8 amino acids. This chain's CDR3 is CASGGWFF. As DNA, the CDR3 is TGTGCCAGCGGGGGTTGGTTCTTC. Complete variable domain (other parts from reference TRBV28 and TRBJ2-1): DVKVTQSSRYLVKRTGEKVFLECVQDMDHENMFWYRQDPGLGLRLIYFSYDVKMKEKGDIPEGYSVSREKKERFSLILESASTNQTSMYLCASGGWFFGPGTRLTVL.

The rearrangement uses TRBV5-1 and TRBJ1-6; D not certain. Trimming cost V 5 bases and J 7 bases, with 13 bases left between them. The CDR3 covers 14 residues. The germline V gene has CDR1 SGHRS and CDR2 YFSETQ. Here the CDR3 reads CASRSTSGNSPLHF. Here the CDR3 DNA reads TGCGCCAGCAGATCTACCTCCGGGAATTCACCCCTCCACTTT.

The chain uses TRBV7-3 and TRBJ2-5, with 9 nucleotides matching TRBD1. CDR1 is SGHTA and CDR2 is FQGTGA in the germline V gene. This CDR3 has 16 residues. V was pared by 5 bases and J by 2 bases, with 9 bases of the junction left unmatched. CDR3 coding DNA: TGTGCCAGCAGCGTCGGGACAGGGAGGGGTCAAGAGACCCAGTACTTC. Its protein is CASSVGTGRGQETQYF.

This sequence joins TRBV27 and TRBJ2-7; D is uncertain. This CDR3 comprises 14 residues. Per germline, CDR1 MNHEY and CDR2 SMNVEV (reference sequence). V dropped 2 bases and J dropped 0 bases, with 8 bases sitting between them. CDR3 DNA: TGTGCCAGCAGTTTACGCGCAAGCTCCTACGAGCAGTACTTC. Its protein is CASSLRASSYEQYF.

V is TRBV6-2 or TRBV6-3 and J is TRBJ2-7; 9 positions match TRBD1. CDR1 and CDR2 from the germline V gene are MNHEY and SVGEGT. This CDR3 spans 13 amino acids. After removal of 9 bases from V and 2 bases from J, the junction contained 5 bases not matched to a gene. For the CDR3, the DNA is TGTGCCAGTGGACAGGGGATACCCTACGAGCAGTACTTC. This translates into CASGQGIPYEQYF.

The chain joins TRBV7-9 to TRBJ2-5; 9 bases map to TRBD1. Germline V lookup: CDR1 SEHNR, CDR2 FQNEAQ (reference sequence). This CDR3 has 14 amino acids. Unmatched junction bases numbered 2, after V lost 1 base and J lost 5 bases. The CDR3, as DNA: TGTGCCAGCAGCTTAGGACAGGGGGAGGAGACCCAGTACTTC. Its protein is CASSLGQGEETQYF. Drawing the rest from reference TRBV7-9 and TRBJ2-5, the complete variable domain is DTGVSQNPRHKITKRGQNVTFRCDPISEHNRLYWYRQTLGQGPEFLTYFQNEAQLEKSRLLSDRFSAERPKGSFSTLEIQRTEQGDSAMYLCASSLGQGEETQYFGPGTRLLVL.

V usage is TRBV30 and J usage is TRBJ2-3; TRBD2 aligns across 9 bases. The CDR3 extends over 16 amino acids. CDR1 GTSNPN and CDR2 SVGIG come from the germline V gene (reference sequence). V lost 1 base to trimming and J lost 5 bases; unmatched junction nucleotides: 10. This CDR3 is CAWSAPRRGGGDTQYF. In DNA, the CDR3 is TGTGCCTGGAGTGCCCCCCGTCGCGGGGGGGGAGATACGCAGTATTTT. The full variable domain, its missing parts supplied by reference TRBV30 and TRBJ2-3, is SQTIHQWPATLVQPVGSPLSLECTVEGTSNPNLYWYRQAAGRGLQLLFYSVGIGQISSEVPQNLSASRPQDRQFILSSKKLLLSDSGFYLCAWSAPRRGGGDTQYFGPGTRLTVL.